Given below is one TCR beta chain in context. The antigen is unknown. The authors produced TCR alpha and TCR beta cDNA libraries with sample barcodes and UMIs by 5'RACE using constant-segment primers. One entry per CDR3 protein results from TCRdb running MiXCR on the 5' RACE reads. This table holds about 340,000 distinct CDR3 sequences, approximately 22% found once. The data derive from a study of T-cell memory formation after mild COVID-19. The wider study: The two donors had largely donor-specific TCR clusters. Study-wide findings and caveats: Some clones that responded were present in memory (sampled pre-infection), which suggests cross-reactive memory joined.

Per the germline V gene, CDR1 is MNHEY and CDR2 is SVGEGT. V lost 3 bases to trimming and J lost 8 bases; unmatched junction nucleotides: 1. CDR3 length: 12 amino acids. The specimen sequenced was PBMCs or a T cell subset sorted from them (not recorded which). The rearrangement joins TRBV6-2 or TRBV6-3 to TRBJ2-1; TRBD2 aligns across 7 bases. This receptor was taken from a man aged 18 to 29 who had mild COVID-19 (a few samples of this study predate the infection). Cell type and time point are not known. The CDR3 sequence is CASSYRGDEQFF. CDR3 bases: TGTGCCAGCAGTTATCGGGGGGATGAGCAGTTCTTC.